These 25 T cell receptor beta chains were sequenced from one sample in a study of graft-versus-host responses after intestinal transplantation. The data were produced by immunoSEQ multiplex PCR, yet TCRdb's version contains in-frame clones alone and is incomplete. Of 150,000 or so clones in the sample, about nine tenths were seen once. These receptors lack a known antigen. Sequenced here: unstimulated CD4+ T cells sorted from spleen or lymph node cells, sampled before intestinal transplant. The receptors stem from a human donor who received an intestinal transplant.

This chain joins TRBV7-2 and TRBJ2-7; 12 nucleotides align to TRBD2. The germline V gene encodes CDR1 SGHTA and CDR2 FQGNSA. The ends lost 3 bases at V and 5 bases at J; junction bases unmatched: 5. This CDR3 has 15 amino acids. CDR3 nucleotide sequence: TGTGCCAGCAGCTTGAGACTAGCGGGAGTAAACGAGCAGTACTTC. It yields the protein CASSLRLAGVNEQYF.

This chain links TRBV7-9 with TRBJ2-7; a possible D gene is TRBD2 (5 bases). CDR1 is SEHNR and CDR2 is FQNEAQ in the germline V gene (reference sequence). Deletions cut 6 bases from V and 5 bases from J, with 8 bases between. The CDR3 has 11 residues. In DNA, the CDR3 is TGTGCCAGCAGGTCGGAGGACGAGCAGTACTTC. It is translated as CASRSEDEQYF.

This clone was observed once. The chain combines TRBV20-1 with TRBJ2-7, with no clear D. The CDR3 runs to 10 residues. CDR1 and CDR2 (germline): DFQATT, SNEGSKA (reference sequence). V gave up 6 bases and J gave up 3 bases, with 6 bases separating them. DNA for the CDR3: TGCAGTGCCCTGATCTACGAGCAGTACTTC. Its protein product is CSALIYEQYF.

This clone was counted a single time. The chain has TRBV5-1 and TRBJ2-7; the D call may be TRBD1 or TRBD2 (7 bases each). CDR1 and CDR2 (germline): SGHRS, YFSETQ. The CDR3 runs 16 residues. V lost 3 bases and J 3 bases, leaving 19 bases between the germline ends. DNA for the CDR3: TGCGCCAGCAGCTCTAGTGTGACAGGGACTATCTACGAGCAGTACTTC. This gives the protein CASSSSVTGTIYEQYF.

The V gene is TRBV2, the J gene TRBJ2-1; 12 bases match TRBD1. CDR3 length: 15 amino acids. The germline V gene encodes CDR1 SNHLY and CDR2 FYNNEI. Trimming at V came to 4 bases and at J to 9 bases, leaving 7 bases not matched to a gene. The CDR3 DNA reads as TGTGCCAGCAGTGTCCGGGACAGGGGGCCCAGTGAGCAGTTCTTC. It specifies CASSVRDRGPSEQFF. Drawing the rest from reference TRBV2 and TRBJ2-1, the complete variable domain is EPEVTQTPSHQVTQMGQEVILRCVPISNHLYFYWYRQILGQKVEFLVSFYNNEISEKSEIFDDQFSVERPDGSNFTLKIRSTKLEDSAMYFCASSVRDRGPSEQFFGPGTRLTVL.

CDR3 loop: CASSLTGPTNEKLFF. The CDR3 DNA is TGTGCCAGCAGCTTGACAGGCCCAACTAATGAAAAACTGTTTTTT. This chain links TRBV5-6 with TRBJ1-4; tentative D call: TRBD1 (5 bases). The CDR3 sequence is 15 residues long. Germline CDR1 is SGHDT and CDR2 is YYEEEE. The V end was cut by 1 base, the J end by 0 bases, with 7 bases between.

The chain joins TRBV11-2 to TRBJ2-1; 8 nucleotides agree with TRBD2. Germline CDR1 is SGHAT and CDR2 is FQNNGV. This CDR3 contains 18 residues. J lost 0 bases, V lost 6 bases, and 13 bases had no gene match. CDR3 sequence: CASRKVRTSGSSYNEQFF. For the CDR3, the DNA is TGTGCCAGCAGGAAAGTCAGAACGAGCGGGAGCTCCTACAATGAGCAGTTCTTC.

V usage is TRBV7-9 and J usage is TRBJ2-1, with 9 positions matching TRBD2. Germline V gene data show CDR1 as SEHNR and CDR2 as FQNEAQ (reference sequence). V lost 4 bases to trimming and J lost 3 bases; unmatched junction nucleotides: 7. The CDR3 loop spans 16 amino acids. CDR3 region: CASSSGSGRVYNEQFF. CDR3 DNA: TGTGCCAGCAGCTCCGGTAGCGGGAGAGTCTACAATGAGCAGTTCTTC.

The chain joins TRBV28 to TRBJ2-4; D is possibly TRBD1 or TRBD2 (5 bases each). V lost 8 bases, J lost 5 bases, and 13 bases lay in between. This CDR3 is 13 amino acids long. Germline CDR1 is MDHEN and CDR2 is SYDVKM. The CDR3 nucleotides read TGTGCCAGCGGGCCCCAGGGACAAAACATTCAGTACTTC. This sequence encodes CASGPQGQNIQYF.

This clone was observed a single time. The gene calls are TRBV6-7 and TRBJ2-7, with TRBD2 matching 8 bases. TRBV6-7 has ORF status, its function being uncertain. This CDR3 is 12 amino acids long. Trimming at V came to 7 bases and at J to 9 bases, leaving 8 bases not matched to a gene. The CDR3 loop reads CASIEKSGGQYF. In DNA form, the CDR3 reads TGTGCCAGCATAGAGAAAAGCGGGGGGCAGTACTTC.

This chain joins TRBV6-1 and TRBJ2-7, with a possible D match to TRBD1 (5 bases). The CDR3 spans 14 residues. In germline, CDR1 is MNHNS, CDR2 SASEGT. V was clipped by 4 bases and J by 2 bases, with 12 bases between them. CDR3: CASSGLWGAYEQYF. As DNA, the CDR3 is TGTGCCAGCAGTGGTCTATGGGGCGCCTACGAGCAGTACTTC.

This clone occurred once. The rearrangement uses TRBV6-1 and TRBJ2-1; 7 bases align to TRBD2. Germline lookup yields CDR1 MNHNS and CDR2 SASEGT. The V and J ends lost 1 base and 12 bases, in that order; junction bases with no gene match: 18. The CDR3 sequence is 17 residues long. This chain's CDR3 is CASSEERVAFRASGQFF. The CDR3 DNA follows: TGTGCCAGCAGTGAAGAACGCGTCGCGTTTCGAGCTAGCGGGCAGTTCTTC.

The chain recombines TRBV10-3 with TRBJ1-3, with D maybe TRBD1 (5 bases). Looked up from germline, CDR1 is ENHRY and CDR2 is SYGVKD. V was clipped by 2 bases and J by 0 bases, with 20 bases between them. The CDR3 is 19 residues long. CDR3 in DNA: TGTGCCATCAGTGAGCTTCTCTCACTTTCAGGGATCTCTGGAAACACCATATATTTT. As protein: CAISELLSLSGISGNTIYF.

This clone was counted between two and nine times. The rearrangement links TRBV19 to TRBJ2-7; no firm D call. This CDR3 spans 14 amino acids. V was cut by 6 bases and J by 0 bases, with 12 bases left in between. Germline V gives CDR1 LNHDA, CDR2 SQIVND (reference sequence). CDR3 sequence reads: CASSQQQNSYEQYF. For the CDR3, the DNA is TGTGCCAGTAGCCAGCAGCAGAACTCCTACGAGCAGTACTTC.

This chain joins TRBV29-1 and TRBJ2-7, with D perhaps matching TRBD2 (5 bases). The CDR3 extends over 13 amino acids. In germline, CDR1 is SQVTM, CDR2 ANQGSEA. With 4 bases removed from V and 3 bases from J, the gap between germline ends came to 13 bases. In nucleotides, the CDR3 is TGCAGCGTTGCACGGGAAAGGCTCTACGAGCAGTACTTC. Amino acid sequence: CSVARERLYEQYF.

This clone was observed once. The chain has TRBV6-6 and TRBJ2-7; maybe TRBD1 (7 bases). Germline V gene sequence: CDR1 MNHNY, CDR2 SVGAGI (reference sequence). The CDR3 contains 15 residues. With 5 bases removed from V and 2 bases from J, the gap between germline ends came to 16 bases. CDR3 nucleotide sequence: TGTGCCAGCAGTGGAGGGACAGCGCGGACCTACGAGCAGTACTTC. Its translation: CASSGGTARTYEQYF.

The chain is built from TRBV30 and TRBJ1-1; 7 nucleotides line up with TRBD1. V shed 3 bases, J shed 0 bases, and the junction held 7 bases outside the gene matches. The CDR3 is 15 residues long. The germline V gene encodes CDR1 GTSNPN and CDR2 SVGIG (reference sequence). The CDR3 spells CAWRPPDRLNTEAFF. The CDR3 nucleotides are TGTGCCTGGAGGCCCCCGGACAGGTTGAACACTGAAGCTTTCTTT.

The chain employs TRBV13 and TRBJ1-5; D unclear. Trimming cost V 0 bases and J 1 base, with 7 bases left between them. Germline V gives CDR1 PRHDT, CDR2 FYEKMQ (reference sequence). The CDR3 is 15 residues long. CDR3 region: CASSLGGLSNQPQHF. CDR3 sequence (DNA): TGTGCCAGCAGCTTAGGGGGGTTAAGCAATCAGCCCCAGCATTTT.

Concerning this clone: It is unclear where the CDR3 begins or ends on the DNA, so no DNA is shown, and the CDR3 is as TCRdb lists it. The chain employs TRBV28 and TRBJ2-2; the tabulated D call, TRBD1, remains unverified against the DNA. CDR1 and CDR2 (germline): MDHEN, SYDVKM. The CDR3 numbers 17 amino acids, ends counted. CDR3 residues: CASSSSGTGGDGGELFF.

The gene calls are TRBV7-6 and TRBJ2-3; D is uncertain. V gave up 4 bases and J gave up 0 bases, with 5 bases separating them. The CDR3 is 13 amino acids. Germline V gives CDR1 SGHVS, CDR2 FNYEAQ. The CDR3 sequence: CASSSPSTDTQYF. The CDR3 DNA reads TGTGCCAGCAGCTCCCCTAGCACAGATACGCAGTATTTT. Combining the CDR3 with reference TRBV7-6 and TRBJ2-3 gives the whole variable domain GAGVSQSPRYKVTKRGQDVALRCDPISGHVSLYWYRQALGQGPEFLTYFNYEAQQDKSGLPNDRFSAERPEGSISTLTIQRTEQRDSAMYRCASSSPSTDTQYFGPGTRLTVL.

The J gene is TRBJ2-3, the V gene TRBV7-3; TRBD2 agrees at 10 bases. The junction had 7 bases not matched to a gene; V was cut back by 5 bases and J by 5 bases. From germline, CDR1 is SGHTA and CDR2 FQGTGA. This CDR3 spans 15 amino acids. The CDR3 DNA follows: TGTGCCAGCAGCCCGTCGCTAGCGGGGGTAGATACGCAGTATTTT. Its translation: CASSPSLAGVDTQYF. The full variable domain, with the rest looked up from reference TRBV7-3 and TRBJ2-3, is GAGVSQTPSNKVTEKGKYVELRCDPISGHTALYWYRQSLGQGPEFLIYFQGTGAADDSGLPNDRFFAVRPEGSVSTLKIQRTERGDSAVYLCASSPSLAGVDTQYFGPGTRLTVL.

The rearrangement links TRBV7-3 to TRBJ2-1; TRBD2 matches 7 bases. Germline V CDR1 and CDR2: SGHTA, FQGTGA. This CDR3 contains 15 residues. J lost 9 bases, V lost 0 bases, and 8 bases had no gene match. The CDR3 sequence is CASSLTGGSSAEQFF. DNA of the CDR3: TGTGCCAGCAGCTTAACGGGCGGGAGCTCGGCTGAGCAGTTCTTC.

The J gene is TRBJ2-5, the V gene TRBV9, with 8 bases aligning to TRBD1. V shed 0 bases, J shed 1 base, and the junction held 5 bases outside the gene matches. CDR1 is SGDLS, CDR2 YYNGEE, per germline. This CDR3 is built from 16 residues. The chain's CDR3 is CASSVGTGWIQETQYF. Here the CDR3 DNA reads TGTGCCAGCAGCGTAGGGACAGGGTGGATCCAAGAGACCCAGTACTTC. The complete variable domain, with remaining parts taken from reference TRBV9 and TRBJ2-5, reads DSGVTQTPKHLITATGQRVTLRCSPRSGDLSVYWYQQSLDQGLQFLIQYYNGEERAKGNILERFSAQQFPDLHSELNLSSLELGDSALYFCASSVGTGWIQETQYFGPGTRLLVL.

This chain uses TRBV28 with TRBJ2-7, with 9 positions matching TRBD1. V was pared by 6 bases and J by 7 bases, with 4 bases of the junction left unmatched. The CDR3 runs 12 residues. Germline CDR1 and CDR2: MDHEN and SYDVKM. Here the CDR3 DNA reads TGTGCCAGCAGACGCGACAGGGGGGAGCAGTACTTC. Translation gives CASRRDRGEQYF. The whole variable domain, remainder taken from reference TRBV28 and TRBJ2-7, is DVKVTQSSRYLVKRTGEKVFLECVQDMDHENMFWYRQDPGLGLRLIYFSYDVKMKEKGDIPEGYSVSREKKERFSLILESASTNQTSMYLCASRRDRGEQYFGPGTRLTVT.

J is TRBJ2-1 and V is TRBV5-1; 12 nucleotides line up with TRBD2. The ends lost 4 bases at V and 3 bases at J; junction bases unmatched: 8. CDR1 is SGHRS and CDR2 is YFSETQ in the germline V gene. The CDR3 consists of 17 residues. Written as DNA, the CDR3 is TGCGCCAGCAGCAACTACGGACTAGCGGGAATCTACAATGAGCAGTTCTTC. Protein sequence: CASSNYGLAGIYNEQFF.